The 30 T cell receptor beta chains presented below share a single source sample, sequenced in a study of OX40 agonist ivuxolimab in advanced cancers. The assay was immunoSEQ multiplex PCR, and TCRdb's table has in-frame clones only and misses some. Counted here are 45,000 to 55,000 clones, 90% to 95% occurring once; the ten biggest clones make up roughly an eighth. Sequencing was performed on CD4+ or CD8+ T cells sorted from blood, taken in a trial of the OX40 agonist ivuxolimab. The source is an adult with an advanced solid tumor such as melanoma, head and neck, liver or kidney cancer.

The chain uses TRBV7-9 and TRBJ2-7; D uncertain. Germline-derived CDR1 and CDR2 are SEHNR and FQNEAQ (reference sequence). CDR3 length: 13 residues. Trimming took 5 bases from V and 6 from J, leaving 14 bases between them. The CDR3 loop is CASSLVMAGEQYF. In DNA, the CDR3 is TGTGCCAGCAGCCTCGTTATGGCAGGCGAGCAGTACTTC.

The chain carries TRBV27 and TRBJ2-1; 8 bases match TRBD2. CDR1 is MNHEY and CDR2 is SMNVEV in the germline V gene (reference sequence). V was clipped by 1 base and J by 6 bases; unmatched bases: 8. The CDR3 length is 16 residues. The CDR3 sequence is CASSLLGLSGINEQFF. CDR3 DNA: TGTGCCAGCAGTTTATTGGGTCTTAGCGGGATCAATGAGCAGTTCTTC.

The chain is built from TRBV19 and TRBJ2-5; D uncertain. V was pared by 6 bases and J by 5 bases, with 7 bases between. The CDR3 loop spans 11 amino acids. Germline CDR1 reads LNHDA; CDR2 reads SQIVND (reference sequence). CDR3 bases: TGTGCCAGTAGCCTATCGGAGACCCAGTACTTC. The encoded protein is CASSLSETQYF.

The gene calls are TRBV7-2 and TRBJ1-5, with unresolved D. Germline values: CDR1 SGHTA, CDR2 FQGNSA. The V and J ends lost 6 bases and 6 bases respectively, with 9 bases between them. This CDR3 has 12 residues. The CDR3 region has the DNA TGTGCCAGCAGTGGGGTAGGTCAGCCCCAGCATTTT. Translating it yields CASSGVGQPQHF.

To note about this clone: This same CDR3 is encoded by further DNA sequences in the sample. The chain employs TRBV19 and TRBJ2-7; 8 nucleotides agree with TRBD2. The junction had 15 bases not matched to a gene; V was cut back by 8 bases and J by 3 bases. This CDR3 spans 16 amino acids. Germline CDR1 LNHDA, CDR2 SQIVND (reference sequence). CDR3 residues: CASPSLAVRRGYEQYF. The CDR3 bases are TGTGCCAGTCCCTCACTAGCGGTCAGACGGGGCTACGAGCAGTACTTC.

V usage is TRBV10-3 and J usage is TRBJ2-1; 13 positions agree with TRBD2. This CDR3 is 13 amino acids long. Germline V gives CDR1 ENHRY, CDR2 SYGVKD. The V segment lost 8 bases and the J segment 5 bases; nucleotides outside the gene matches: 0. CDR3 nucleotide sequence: TGTGCCATCGGACTAGCGGGAGACAATGAGCAGTTCTTC. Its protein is CAIGLAGDNEQFF.

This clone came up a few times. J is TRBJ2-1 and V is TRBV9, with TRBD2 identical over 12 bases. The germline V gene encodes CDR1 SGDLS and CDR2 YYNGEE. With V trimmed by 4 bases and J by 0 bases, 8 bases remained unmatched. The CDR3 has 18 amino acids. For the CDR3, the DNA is TGTGCCAGCAGCCCGGAAGGACTAGCGGGAAGCTCCTACAATGAGCAGTTCTTC. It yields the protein CASSPEGLAGSSYNEQFF.

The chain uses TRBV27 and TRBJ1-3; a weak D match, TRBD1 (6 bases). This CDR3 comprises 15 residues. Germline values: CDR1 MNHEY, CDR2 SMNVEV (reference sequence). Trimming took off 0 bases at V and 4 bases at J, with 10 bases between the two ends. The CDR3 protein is CASSLSGGPGNTIYF. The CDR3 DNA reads TGTGCCAGCAGTTTATCCGGGGGGCCAGGAAACACCATATATTTT.

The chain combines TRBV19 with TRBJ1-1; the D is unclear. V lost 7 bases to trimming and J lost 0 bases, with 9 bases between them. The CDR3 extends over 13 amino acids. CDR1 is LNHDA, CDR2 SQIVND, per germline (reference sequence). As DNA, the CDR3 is TGTGCCAGTACTGTGAGTATGAACACTGAAGCTTTCTTT. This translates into CASTVSMNTEAFF.

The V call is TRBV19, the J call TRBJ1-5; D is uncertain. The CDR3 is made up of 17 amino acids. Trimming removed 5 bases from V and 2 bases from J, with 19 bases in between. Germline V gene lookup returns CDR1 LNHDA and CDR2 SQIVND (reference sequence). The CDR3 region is CASSPWSSYGGNQPQHF. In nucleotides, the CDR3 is TGTGCCAGTAGTCCCTGGAGCAGTTACGGGGGCAATCAGCCCCAGCATTTT. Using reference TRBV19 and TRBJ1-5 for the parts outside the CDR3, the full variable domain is DGGITQSPKYLFRKEGQNVTLSCEQNLNHDAMYWYRQDPGQGLRLIYYSQIVNDFQKGDIAEGYSVSREKKESFPLTVTSAQKNPTAFYLCASSPWSSYGGNQPQHFGDGTRLSIL.

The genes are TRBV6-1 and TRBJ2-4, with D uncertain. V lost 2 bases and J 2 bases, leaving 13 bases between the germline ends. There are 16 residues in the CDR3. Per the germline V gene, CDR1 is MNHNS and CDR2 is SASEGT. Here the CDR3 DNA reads TGTGCCAGCAGTGAACGGCCCCCTGAGACCAAAAACATTCAGTACTTC. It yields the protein CASSERPPETKNIQYF.

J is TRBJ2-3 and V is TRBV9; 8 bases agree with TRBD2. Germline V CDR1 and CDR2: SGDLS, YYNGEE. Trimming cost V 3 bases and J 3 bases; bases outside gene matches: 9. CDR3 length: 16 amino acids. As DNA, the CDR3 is TGTGCCAGCAGCGCTCCAGCGGGAGACCTGACAGATACGCAGTATTTT. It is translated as CASSAPAGDLTDTQYF. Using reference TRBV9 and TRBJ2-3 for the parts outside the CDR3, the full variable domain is DSGVTQTPKHLITATGQRVTLRCSPRSGDLSVYWYQQSLDQGLQFLIQYYNGEERAKGNILERFSAQQFPDLHSELNLSSLELGDSALYFCASSAPAGDLTDTQYFGPGTRLTVL.

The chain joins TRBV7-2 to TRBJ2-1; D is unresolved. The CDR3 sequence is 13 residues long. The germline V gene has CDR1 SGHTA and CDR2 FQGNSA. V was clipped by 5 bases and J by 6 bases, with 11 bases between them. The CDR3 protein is CASSPLGANEQFF. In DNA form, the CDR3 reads TGTGCCAGCAGCCCTCTCGGAGCCAATGAGCAGTTCTTC.

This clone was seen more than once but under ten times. The CDR3 nucleotides read TGTGCCAGCAGCTCTCCCGAAGAGACCCAGTACTTC. This sequence encodes CASSSPEETQYF. This chain joins TRBV9 and TRBJ2-5; D is undetermined. Trimming removed 4 bases from V and 3 bases from J, with 7 bases in between. CDR3 length: 12 residues. The germline V gene encodes CDR1 SGDLS and CDR2 YYNGEE.

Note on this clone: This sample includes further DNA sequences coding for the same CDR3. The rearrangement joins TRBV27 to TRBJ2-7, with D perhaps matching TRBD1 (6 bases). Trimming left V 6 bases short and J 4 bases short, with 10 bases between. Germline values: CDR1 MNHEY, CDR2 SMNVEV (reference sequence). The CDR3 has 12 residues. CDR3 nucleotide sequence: TGTGCCAGCAGCCCCACAGGGTACGAGCAGTACTTC. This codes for CASSPTGYEQYF.

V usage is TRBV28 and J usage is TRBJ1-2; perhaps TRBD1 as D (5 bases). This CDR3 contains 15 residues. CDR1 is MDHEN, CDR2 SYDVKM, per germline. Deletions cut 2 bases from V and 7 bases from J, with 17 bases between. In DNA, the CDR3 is TGTGCCAGCAGTTTACCCGTTGGGCAGGGAGGTGGCTACACCTTC. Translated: CASSLPVGQGGGYTF.

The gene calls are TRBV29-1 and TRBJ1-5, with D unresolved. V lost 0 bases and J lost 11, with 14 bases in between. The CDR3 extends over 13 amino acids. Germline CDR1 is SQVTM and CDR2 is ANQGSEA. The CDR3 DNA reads TGCAGCGTTGAAGATCGAGGGTGGGGTACCCAGCATTTT. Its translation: CSVEDRGWGTQHF.

In nucleotides, the CDR3 is TGTGCCAGCAGCCACCGGGGGGGGGCGACCTACGAGCAGTACTTC. The encoded protein is CASSHRGGATYEQYF. The J gene is TRBJ2-7, the V gene TRBV28; 8 bases are a match to TRBD2. V trimming: 6 bases; J trimming: 2 bases; junction bases outside the gene matches: 9. The CDR3 spans 15 residues. Germline V gives CDR1 MDHEN, CDR2 SYDVKM.

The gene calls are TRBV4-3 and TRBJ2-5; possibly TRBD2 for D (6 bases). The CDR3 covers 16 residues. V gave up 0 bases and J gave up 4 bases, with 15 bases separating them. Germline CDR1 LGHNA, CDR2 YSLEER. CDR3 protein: CASSQEKWNGGETQYF. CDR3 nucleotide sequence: TGCGCCAGCAGCCAAGAGAAATGGAACGGGGGAGAGACCCAGTACTTC.

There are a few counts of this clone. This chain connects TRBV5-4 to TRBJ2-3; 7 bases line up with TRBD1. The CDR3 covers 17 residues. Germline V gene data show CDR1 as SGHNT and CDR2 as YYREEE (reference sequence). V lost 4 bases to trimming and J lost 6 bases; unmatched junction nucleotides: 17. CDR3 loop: CASSLGLGQGDTDTQYF. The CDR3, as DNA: TGTGCCAGCAGCCTGGGTTTGGGGCAGGGGGACACTGATACGCAGTATTTT.

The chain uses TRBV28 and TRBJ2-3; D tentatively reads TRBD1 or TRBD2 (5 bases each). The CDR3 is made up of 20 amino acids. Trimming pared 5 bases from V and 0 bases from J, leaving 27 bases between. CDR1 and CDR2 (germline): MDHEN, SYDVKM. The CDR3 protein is CASSLYRPGTFLTSTDTQYF. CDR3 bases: TGTGCCAGCAGTCTCTACCGTCCCGGGACCTTTTTAACTAGCACAGATACGCAGTATTTT.

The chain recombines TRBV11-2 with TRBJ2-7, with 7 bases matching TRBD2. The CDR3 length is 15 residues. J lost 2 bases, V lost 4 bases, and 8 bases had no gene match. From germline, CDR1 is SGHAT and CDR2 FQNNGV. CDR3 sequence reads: CASSSYASGTYEQYF. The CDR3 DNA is TGTGCCAGCAGCTCCTATGCTAGCGGCACCTACGAGCAGTACTTC.

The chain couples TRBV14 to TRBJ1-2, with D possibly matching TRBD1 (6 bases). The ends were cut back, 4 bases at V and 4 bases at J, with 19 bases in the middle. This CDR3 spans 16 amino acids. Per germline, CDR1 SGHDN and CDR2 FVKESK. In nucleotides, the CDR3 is TGTGCCAGCAGCCCCCGGACAGCAGTCGGGGGCTATGGCTACACCTTC. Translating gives CASSPRTAVGGYGYTF.

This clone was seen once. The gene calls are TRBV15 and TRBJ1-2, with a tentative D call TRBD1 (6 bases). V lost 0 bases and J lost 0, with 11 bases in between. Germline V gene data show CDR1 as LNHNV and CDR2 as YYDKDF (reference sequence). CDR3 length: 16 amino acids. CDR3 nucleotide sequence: TGTGCCACCAGCAGAGAACAGGGCCTAACTAACTATGGCTACACCTTC. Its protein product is CATSREQGLTNYGYTF. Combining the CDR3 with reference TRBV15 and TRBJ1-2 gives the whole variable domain DAMVIQNPRYQVTQFGKPVTLSCSQTLNHNVMYWYQQKSSQAPKLLFHYYDKDFNNEADTPDNFQSRRPNTSFCFLDIRSPGLGDTAMYLCATSREQGLTNYGYTFGSGTRLTVV.

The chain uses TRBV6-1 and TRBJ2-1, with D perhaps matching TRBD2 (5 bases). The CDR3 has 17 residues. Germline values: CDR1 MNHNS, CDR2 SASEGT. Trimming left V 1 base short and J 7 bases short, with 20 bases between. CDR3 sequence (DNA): TGTGCCAGCAGTGAAGAATTGTTTGGGGAGCCATGGAATGAGCAGTTCTTC. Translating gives CASSEELFGEPWNEQFF.

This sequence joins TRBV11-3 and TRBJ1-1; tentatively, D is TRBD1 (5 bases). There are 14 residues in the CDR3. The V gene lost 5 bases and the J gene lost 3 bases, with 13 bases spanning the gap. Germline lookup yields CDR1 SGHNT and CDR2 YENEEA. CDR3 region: CASSPSRDHTEAFF. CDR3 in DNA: TGTGCCAGCAGCCCCTCGAGGGACCACACTGAAGCTTTCTTT.

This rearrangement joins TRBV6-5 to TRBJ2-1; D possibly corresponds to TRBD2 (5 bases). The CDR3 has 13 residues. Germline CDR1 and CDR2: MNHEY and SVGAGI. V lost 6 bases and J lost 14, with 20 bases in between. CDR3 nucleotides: TGTGCCAGCAGGACCCTAGAGGGCCTGTTAGAGTTCTTC. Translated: CASRTLEGLLEFF.

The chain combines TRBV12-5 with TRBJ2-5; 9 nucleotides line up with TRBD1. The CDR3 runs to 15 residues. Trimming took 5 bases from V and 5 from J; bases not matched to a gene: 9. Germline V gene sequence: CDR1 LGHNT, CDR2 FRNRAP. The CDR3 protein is CASGPGTGRRETQYF. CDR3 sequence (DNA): TGTGCTAGTGGTCCCGGGACAGGGCGGCGGGAGACCCAGTACTTC. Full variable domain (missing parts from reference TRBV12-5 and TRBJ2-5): DARVTQTPRHKVTEMGQEVTMRCQPILGHNTVFWYRQTMMQGLELLAYFRNRAPLDDSGMPKDRFSAEMPDATLATLKIQPSEPRDSAVYFCASGPGTGRRETQYFGPGTRLLVL.

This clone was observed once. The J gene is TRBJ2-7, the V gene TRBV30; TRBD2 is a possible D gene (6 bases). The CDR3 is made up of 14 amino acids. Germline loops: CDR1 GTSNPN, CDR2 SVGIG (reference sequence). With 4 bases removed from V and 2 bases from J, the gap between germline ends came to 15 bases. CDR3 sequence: CAWTKRAQTYEQYF. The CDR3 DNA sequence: TGTGCCTGGACGAAGCGGGCCCAGACCTACGAGCAGTACTTC.

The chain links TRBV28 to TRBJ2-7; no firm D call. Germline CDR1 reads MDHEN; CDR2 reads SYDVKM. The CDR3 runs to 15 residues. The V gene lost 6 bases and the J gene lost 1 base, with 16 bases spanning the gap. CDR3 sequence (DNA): TGTGCCAGCAGCCCCCGAACTGCCCAGTCCTACGAGCAGTACTTC. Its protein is CASSPRTAQSYEQYF.